This T cell receptor beta chain stems from a study of blood T cell repertoires in COVID-19. Profiling relied on immunoSEQ multiplex PCR, and the TCRdb table lists in-frame clones only, not all of them. The table has some 320,000 clones, about 87% seen once. V shed 6 bases and J 2 bases; nucleotides not matched to a gene: 11. CDR1 and CDR2 from the germline V gene are SNHLY and FYNNEI. The CDR3 loop spans 17 amino acids. Specimen: peripheral blood. The origin of this receptor is a woman in her twenties or thirties who had recovered from COVID-19. This chain links TRBV2 with TRBJ1-5; 9 positions agree with TRBD1. For the CDR3, the DNA is TGTGCCAGCAGCCCCGGGACAGGGAAATTCGGCAATCAGCCCCAGCATTTT. Amino acid sequence: CASSPGTGKFGNQPQHF.